One sample yielded the 6 T cell receptor beta chains listed below, sequenced in a study of low-dose radiotherapy and immunotherapy resistance in tumors. Time point of the sample: after trial treatment. The treatment was: LDRT plus nivolumab, ipilimumab, low-dose cyclophosphamide and aspirin (RACIN trial). Covering alpha and beta chains, TRAV- and TRBV-specific primers were used for the first-strand cDNA. A roughly 20-cycle PCR with a constant-region primer and V-primer adapter amplified TCRs. MiXCR, run by TCRdb on the reads, gives a single entry per CDR3 protein. The data contain tens of thousands of distinct CDR3 sequences, less than 25% of them seen just once; the ten biggest clones take up about 13%. This specimen consisted of PBMCs, obtained after low-dose radiotherapy plus immunotherapy. The origin of the receptors is a female donor with ovarian cancer.

This clonotype was found many times. This chain links TRBV9 with TRBJ2-5, with 12 bases fitting TRBD2. The CDR3 contains 14 residues. After removal of 2 bases from V and 4 bases from J, the junction contained 0 bases not matched to a gene. The germline gives CDR1 SGDLS, CDR2 YYNGEE. This CDR3 is CASSVGLAGETQYF. In DNA form, the CDR3 reads TGTGCCAGCAGCGTGGGACTAGCGGGAGAGACCCAGTACTTC.

There are many counts of this clonotype. J is TRBJ1-5 and V is TRBV7-9; tentatively, D is TRBD1 (6 bases). This CDR3 is 16 amino acids long. The V end lost 1 base, the J end lost 7 bases, and 17 bases lay between the germline ends. Per the germline V gene, CDR1 is SEHNR and CDR2 is FQNEAQ (reference sequence). The CDR3 sequence: CASSLVSSGGGQPQHF. The CDR3 DNA follows: TGTGCCAGCAGCTTAGTATCTTCGGGGGGCGGACAGCCCCAGCATTTT.

This clonotype was picked up many times. The rearrangement links TRBV20-1 to TRBJ1-6, with D perhaps TRBD1 (5 bases). CDR1 and CDR2 from the germline V gene are DFQATT and SNEGSKA (reference sequence). The length of the CDR3 is 14 residues. The ends were cut back, 6 bases at V and 7 bases at J, with 16 bases in the middle. Here the CDR3 DNA reads TGCAGTGCGTCCCCGGCAGGGAGGAATTCACCCCTCCACTTT. This encodes CSASPAGRNSPLHF.

In its sample, this clonotype was seen many times. The rearrangement links TRBV9 to TRBJ2-2, with D hard to call. The CDR3 is 13 amino acids. The V gene lost 6 bases and the J gene lost 8 bases, with 14 bases spanning the gap. Per the germline V gene, CDR1 is SGDLS and CDR2 is YYNGEE. CDR3 DNA sequence: TGTGCCAGCAATAAGGACCCGAATGGGGAGCTGTTTTTT. This encodes CASNKDPNGELFF. Variable domain in full (rest from reference TRBV9 and TRBJ2-2): DSGVTQTPKHLITATGQRVTLRCSPRSGDLSVYWYQQSLDQGLQFLIQYYNGEERAKGNILERFSAQQFPDLHSELNLSSLELGDSALYFCASNKDPNGELFFGEGSRLTVL.

Notes on this clonotype: Given a far larger clone just one base away, this is likely a sequencing read error. V is TRBV13 and J is TRBJ2-3, with D possibly TRBD1 on 5 matching bases. Germline V gene data show CDR1 as PRHDT and CDR2 as FYEKMQ (reference sequence). The CDR3 runs 15 residues. The CDR3 DNA sequence: TGTGCCAGCAGCTTGGGGCTAGGATACACAAATACGCAGTATTTT. Translated, it gives CASSLGLGYTNTQYF.

In its sample, this clonotype was seen many times. The chain has TRBV20-1 and TRBJ2-5, with D perhaps matching TRBD1 (5 bases). The CDR3 sequence is 14 residues long. Germline CDR1 DFQATT, CDR2 SNEGSKA (reference sequence). Trimming shortened V by 6 bases and J by 3 bases, and 17 bases separated the two germline ends. The CDR3 sequence: CSARPDRGKETQYF. CDR3 bases: TGCAGTGCCAGACCCGACAGAGGAAAAGAGACCCAGTACTTC.